The T cell receptor (beta chain) described here comes from a study of cytomegalovirus exposure and HLA in healthy donors. Study-level findings and limits: The authors enumerated over 150 TCR beta chains as linked to cytomegalovirus.

The repertoire was sequenced with immunoSEQ multiplex PCR; TCRdb's copy has only in-frame clones and lacks some. The sample has 150,000 to 200,000 clones, approximately 90% seen once. Germline V gene lookup returns CDR1 SGHRS and CDR2 YFSETQ. V shed 3 bases and J 0 bases; nucleotides not matched to a gene: 2. The CDR3 totals 15 residues. To note about this clone: The antigen remains undetermined.

The sample comprised PBMCs. This chain links TRBV5-1 with TRBJ2-3, with TRBD2 identical over 9 bases. This receptor was obtained from a man in his late teens or twenties in good health and CMV-seronegative. Here the CDR3 DNA reads TGCGCCAGCAGCTCCACTAGCGGGAGCACAGATACGCAGTATTTT. Its translation: CASSSTSGSTDTQYF.